Listed below are T cell receptor beta chains from one sample, sequenced in a study of T cell responses to AZD1222 COVID-19 vaccine. The data were produced by immunoSEQ multiplex PCR, yet TCRdb's version contains in-frame clones alone and is incomplete. The table shows tens of thousands of clones, with over 70% occurring only once. Source: peripheral blood, taken 28 days after the second AZD1222 dose. These receptors originate from an adult who received the AZD1222 COVID-19 vaccine. CDR3s include the opening cysteine and the closing phenylalanine or tryptophan. A D gene is named only where the DNA matches it firmly. The size entry is marked missing in some rows and otherwise reads once, few, many or a size class.

clone size: .; V gene: TRBV24-1; D gene: .; J gene: TRBJ1-2; CDR3 DNA: TGTGCCACCAGTGATCATGACAGCCCGAACCACTATGGCTACACCTTC; CDR3 protein: CATSDHDSPNHYGYTF
clone size: .; V gene: TRBV18; D gene: .; J gene: TRBJ1-3; CDR3 DNA: TGTGCCAGCTCAGGACTCCTCTCTGGAAACACCATATATTTT; CDR3 protein: CASSGLLSGNTIYF
clone size: .; V gene: TRBV14; D gene: .; J gene: TRBJ2-5; CDR3 DNA: TGTGCCAGCAGCCTTGGGATTTCCGTGGGTCAGGAGACCCAGTACTTC; CDR3 protein: CASSLGISVGQETQYF
clone size: once; V gene: TRBV20-1; D gene: .; J gene: TRBJ1-5; CDR3 DNA: TGCAGTGCTAGTTACCCAGGGGAGTATTCTCAGCCCCAGCATTTT; CDR3 protein: CSASYPGEYSQPQHF
clone size: few; V gene: TRBV30; D gene: .; J gene: TRBJ1-2; CDR3 DNA: TGTGCCTGGAATTTAAATAATTTGGTAGGGCGCGACTACACCTTC; CDR3 protein: CAWNLNNLVGRDYTF
clone size: .; V gene: TRBV19; D gene: .; J gene: TRBJ2-7; CDR3 DNA: TGTGCCAGTAGTCATAGGATGGACCCCTACGAGCAGTACTTC; CDR3 protein: CASSHRMDPYEQYF
clone size: .; V gene: TRBV19; D gene: TRBD1; J gene: TRBJ1-2; CDR3 DNA: TGTGCCAGTAGTATAGCCGGACAGGGGTCCTATGGCTACACCTTC; CDR3 protein: CASSIAGQGSYGYTF
clone size: .; V gene: TRBV6-5; D gene: .; J gene: TRBJ1-2; CDR3 DNA: TGTGCCAGCACCACAGGGTCCCATGGCTACACCTTC; CDR3 protein: CASTTGSHGYTF
clone size: .; V gene: TRBV12-3/TRBV12-4; D gene: TRBD1; J gene: TRBJ1-2; CDR3 DNA: TGTGCCAGCAGTCCGGGGACAGACTATGGCTACACCTTC; CDR3 protein: CASSPGTDYGYTF
clone size: .; V gene: TRBV5-4; D gene: .; J gene: TRBJ2-1; CDR3 DNA: TGTGCCAGCAGCTTCTCTTTACTCTACAATGAGCAGTTCTTC; CDR3 protein: CASSFSLLYNEQFF
clone size: .; V gene: TRBV12-5; D gene: .; J gene: TRBJ2-1; CDR3 DNA: TGTGCTAGTGGTTTGGAGACTTTCGAGCAGTTCTTC; CDR3 protein: CASGLETFEQFF
clone size: .; V gene: TRBV4-2; D gene: .; J gene: TRBJ1-6; CDR3 DNA: TGTGCCAGCAGCCAGGAACAGGGAGGAAATTCACCCCTCCACTTT; CDR3 protein: CASSQEQGGNSPLHF
clone size: .; V gene: TRBV27; D gene: .; J gene: TRBJ1-1; CDR3 DNA: TGTGCCAGCAGCGGGTACACTGAAGCTTTCTTT; CDR3 protein: CASSGYTEAFF
clone size: .; V gene: TRBV6-5; D gene: TRBD2; J gene: TRBJ2-1; CDR3 DNA: TGTGCCAGCAGCGGGCGGGGGGACAATGAGCAGTTCTTC; CDR3 protein: CASSGRGDNEQFF
clone size: .; V gene: TRBV7-9; D gene: .; J gene: TRBJ2-1; CDR3 DNA: TGTGCCAGCAGCGAGGGGCCGAATTACAATGAGCAGTTCTTC; CDR3 protein: CASSEGPNYNEQFF
clone size: .; V gene: TRBV19; D gene: .; J gene: TRBJ2-7; CDR3 DNA: TGTGCCAGTAGTACCCGACAGGGAGGTGTAAACGAGCAGTACTTC; CDR3 protein: CASSTRQGGVNEQYF
clone size: .; V gene: TRBV10-2; D gene: .; J gene: TRBJ2-5; CDR3 DNA: TGCGCCAGCAGTCAACCACGGGACTCCCAAGAGACCCAGTACTTC; CDR3 protein: CASSQPRDSQETQYF
clone size: few; V gene: TRBV4-3; D gene: .; J gene: TRBJ1-6; CDR3 DNA: TGCGCCAGCAGCCAAGATTCTGATTCACCCCTCCACTTT; CDR3 protein: CASSQDSDSPLHF
clone size: .; V gene: TRBV10-3; D gene: TRBD1; J gene: TRBJ1-2; CDR3 DNA: TGTGCCATCAGTGAGTCGGGTTGGTCGGGACAGGGGAACTATGGCTACACCTTC; CDR3 protein: CAISESGWSGQGNYGYTF
clone size: .; V gene: TRBV3-1/TRBV3-2; D gene: TRBD2; J gene: TRBJ2-5; CDR3 DNA: TGTGCCAGCAGCACCCGCGGACTAGCGGGGGGGCACGGGACCCAGTACTTC; CDR3 protein: CASSTRGLAGGHGTQYF
clone size: .; V gene: TRBV4-1; D gene: .; J gene: TRBJ1-1; CDR3 DNA: TGCGCCAGCAGCCAAGAGCCCACCTTGAACACTGAAGCTTTCTTT; CDR3 protein: CASSQEPTLNTEAFF
clone size: once; V gene: TRBV3-1/TRBV3-2; D gene: .; J gene: TRBJ2-3; CDR3 DNA: TGTGCCAGCAGCCAGAGGGCCGCGGGAGATACGCAGTATTTT; CDR3 protein: CASSQRAAGDTQYF
clone size: .; V gene: TRBV2; D gene: TRBD1; J gene: TRBJ1-5; CDR3 DNA: TGTGCCAGCACGGAGTATGCAGGGGGTCAGCCCCAGCATTTT; CDR3 protein: CASTEYAGGQPQHF
clone size: .; V gene: TRBV6-6; D gene: .; J gene: TRBJ1-1; CDR3 DNA: TGTGCCAGCAGTTCTCAGAGGAGAGCTTTCTTT; CDR3 protein: CASSSQRRAFF
clone size: .; V gene: TRBV30; D gene: .; J gene: TRBJ2-7; CDR3 DNA: TGTGCCTGGCCTCCCCGTAGCTCCTACGAGCAGTACTTC; CDR3 protein: CAWPPRSSYEQYF
clone size: .; V gene: TRBV5-1; D gene: TRBD1; J gene: TRBJ1-5; CDR3 DNA: TGCGCCAGCAGCTTGGATGGACAGGGTGGTTTTCAGCCCCAGCATTTT; CDR3 protein: CASSLDGQGGFQPQHF